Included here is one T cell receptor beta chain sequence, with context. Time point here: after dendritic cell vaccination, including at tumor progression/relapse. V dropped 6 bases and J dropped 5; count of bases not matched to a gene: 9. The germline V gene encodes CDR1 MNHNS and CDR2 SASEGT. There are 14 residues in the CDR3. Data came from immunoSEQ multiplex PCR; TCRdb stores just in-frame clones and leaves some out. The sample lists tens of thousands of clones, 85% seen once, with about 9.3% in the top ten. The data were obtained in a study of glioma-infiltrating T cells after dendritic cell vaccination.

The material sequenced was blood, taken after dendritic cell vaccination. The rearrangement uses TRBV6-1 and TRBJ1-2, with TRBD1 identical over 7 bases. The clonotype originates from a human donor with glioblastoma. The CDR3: CASRTGSSDYGYTF. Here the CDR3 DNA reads TGTGCCAGCAGGACAGGGTCCTCGGATTATGGCTACACCTTC.